The sequence of this T cell receptor (beta chain) was determined in a study of cytomegalovirus exposure and HLA in healthy donors. Study-wide results and caveats: In a later analysis, a genetic analysis reported fewer productive-TCR N-insertions in an Asian-associated ancestry cluster than the cohort average. Most TCR beta V segments were productive about 87% or about 30% of the time in an earlier analysis.

V gave up 7 bases and J gave up 0 bases, with 12 bases separating them. This CDR3 is 15 amino acids long. Germline V CDR1 and CDR2: LNHDA, SQIVND (reference sequence). A note on this clone: Its antigen remains unknown.

Primers included in the PCR were 60 Vbeta and 13 Jbeta primers. Only in-frame clones appear in the TCRdb table, and some are missing; sequencing was by immunoSEQ multiplex PCR. This sample has approximately 190,000 clones, with 81% found just once. The specimen sequenced was PBMCs. V is TRBV19 and J is TRBJ1-4, with a possible D match to TRBD1 (5 bases). This receptor was identified in a man aged 35-49 years in good health and CMV-seropositive. The CDR3 sequence is CASTSQAATNEKLFF. The CDR3 bases are TGTGCCAGTACGTCACAGGCTGCAACTAATGAAAAACTGTTTTTT.